Below, 20 T cell receptor beta chains from the same sample are listed, as sequenced in a study of OX40 agonist ivuxolimab in advanced cancers. To prepare the library, the immunoSEQ multiplex PCR assay was applied. The clones in this table, taken by TCRdb from immuneACCESS, are in-frame only. Not every clone is retained; where verified, under half of the shortfall comes from an unresolved V gene, and the cause of the rest is unknown. A total of 94,000 or so clones appear in this sample, around 80% of them only once. Roughly 6% of the sample lies in the top ten. Sequencing used CD4+ or CD8+ T cells sorted from blood, obtained in a trial of the OX40 agonist ivuxolimab. The receptors stem from an adult with an advanced solid tumor such as melanoma, head and neck, liver or kidney cancer.

This sequence joins TRBV7-3 and TRBJ1-1; D gene ambiguous. Deletions cut 5 bases from V and 5 bases from J, with 12 bases between. Looked up from germline, CDR1 is SGHTA and CDR2 is FQGTGA. The CDR3 has 13 amino acids. This CDR3 reads CASSPDGGTEAFF. The CDR3 coding sequence is TGTGCCAGCAGCCCCGACGGTGGGACTGAAGCTTTCTTT.

The chain recombines TRBV9 with TRBJ2-7, with D unresolved. The V and J ends lost 2 bases and 1 base respectively, with 10 bases between them. Germline V gene lookup returns CDR1 SGDLS and CDR2 YYNGEE. The CDR3 is 14 amino acids. The CDR3 protein is CASSVAATSYEQYF. The CDR3 bases are TGTGCCAGCAGCGTGGCGGCGACTTCCTACGAGCAGTACTTC.

This clone has only a few counts. The chain employs TRBV15 and TRBJ1-6; D gene ambiguous. The CDR3 contains 13 residues. With 0 bases removed from V and 13 bases from J, the gap between germline ends came to 10 bases. CDR1 LNHNV and CDR2 YYDKDF come from the germline V gene (reference sequence). The CDR3 is CATSRDRSLPLHF. For the CDR3, the DNA is TGTGCCACCAGCAGAGATCGATCCCTGCCCCTCCACTTT. Based on the CDR3 plus reference TRBV15 and TRBJ1-6, the full variable domain is DAMVIQNPRYQVTQFGKPVTLSCSQTLNHNVMYWYQQKSSQAPKLLFHYYDKDFNNEADTPDNFQSRRPNTSFCFLDIRSPGLGDTAMYLCATSRDRSLPLHFGNGTRLTVT.

V gene TRBV6-4 combines with J gene TRBJ2-7; the match to TRBD1 covers 7 bases. Germline V lookup: CDR1 MRHNA, CDR2 SNTAGT. V was pared by 4 bases and J by 5 bases, with 11 bases of the junction left unmatched. This CDR3 region has 15 residues. This CDR3 reads CASSARGDRQDEQYF. DNA of the CDR3: TGTGCCAGCAGTGCCCGAGGGGACAGACAAGACGAGCAGTACTTC.

CDR3 sequence reads: CASTPWTGYYNEQFF. The CDR3 DNA follows: TGCGCCAGCACACCTTGGACGGGTTACTACAATGAGCAGTTCTTC. The chain employs TRBV5-1 and TRBJ2-1; D call uncertain. V dropped 6 bases and J dropped 3 bases, with 16 bases sitting between them. Germline CDR1 and CDR2: SGHRS and YFSETQ. The CDR3 length is 15 residues.

This chain joins TRBV10-2 and TRBJ2-7; the D gene is possibly TRBD2 (6 bases). V shed 3 bases and J shed 2 bases, with 14 bases lying between them. The CDR3 covers 15 residues. Germline V lookup: CDR1 WSHSY, CDR2 SAAADI. CDR3 DNA sequence: TGCGCCAGCAGTGAAGAGGAGGGTCGCCCCTACGAGCAGTACTTC. Encoded protein: CASSEEEGRPYEQYF.

This clone was seen only a few times. V is TRBV19 and J is TRBJ2-7; D ambiguous. Germline V gene lookup returns CDR1 LNHDA and CDR2 SQIVND (reference sequence). The V and J ends lost 10 bases and 0 bases respectively, with 16 bases between them. The CDR3 runs 14 residues. The CDR3: CATQSGLSSYEQYF. The CDR3 DNA reads as TGTGCCACGCAATCGGGCCTAAGCTCCTACGAGCAGTACTTC.

V gene TRBV29-1 combines with J gene TRBJ2-1; a weak D match, TRBD2 (6 bases). The germline CDR1 and CDR2 sequences are SQVTM and ANQGSEA. The CDR3 contains 14 residues. V gave up 3 bases and J gave up 1 base, with 10 bases separating them. This CDR3 reads CSVDGLRSYNEQFF. The CDR3 bases are TGCAGCGTTGATGGACTAAGATCCTACAATGAGCAGTTCTTC.

J is TRBJ1-5 and V is TRBV2; 7 positions agree with TRBD1. This CDR3 region has 14 residues. The V gene's germline CDR1 is SNHLY and CDR2 FYNNEI. The junction had 6 bases not matched to a gene; V was cut back by 6 bases and J by 4 bases. In DNA form, the CDR3 reads TGTGCCAGCAGCAGACAGGGCCTTAATCAGCCCCAGCATTTT. Protein: CASSRQGLNQPQHF.

This chain joins TRBV7-2 and TRBJ2-3; possibly TRBD1 or TRBD2 for D (6 bases each). The V gene's germline CDR1 is SGHTA and CDR2 FQGNSA. The ends were cut back, 6 bases at V and 0 bases at J, with 16 bases in the middle. The CDR3 spans 16 residues. CDR3 sequence (DNA): TGTGCCAGCAGTTACGGGGGCGGTTCTAGCACAGATACGCAGTATTTT. This encodes CASSYGGGSSTDTQYF.

CDR3 residues: CASSSQTQRHTDTQYF. The CDR3 bases are TGCGCCAGCAGCTCTCAGACACAGAGGCACACAGATACGCAGTATTTT. The rearrangement uses TRBV5-1 and TRBJ2-3; D remains ambiguous. CDR1 is SGHRS, CDR2 YFSETQ, per germline. V lost 3 bases and J lost 2, with 16 bases in between. CDR3 length equals 16 residues. Combining the CDR3 with reference TRBV5-1 and TRBJ2-3 gives the whole variable domain KAGVTQTPRYLIKTRGQQVTLSCSPISGHRSVSWYQQTPGQGLQFLFEYFSETQRNKGNFPGRFSGRQFSNSRSEMNVSTLELGDSALYLCASSSQTQRHTDTQYFGPGTRLTVL.

CDR3 in DNA: TGTGCCAGCAGCTTAAGCCAATTAGTTGAGCAGTACTTC. Its translation: CASSLSQLVEQYF. V and J are TRBV7-2 and TRBJ2-7; D unclear. V was shortened by 2 bases and J by 7 bases, with 12 bases between the two germline ends. From germline, CDR1 is SGHTA and CDR2 FQGNSA. This CDR3 is built from 13 residues.

The genes are TRBV6-6 and TRBJ2-7; D is possibly TRBD1 (5 bases). Germline assignment: CDR1 MNHNY and CDR2 SVGAGI (reference sequence). V gave up 6 bases and J gave up 3 bases, with 9 bases separating them. This CDR3 comprises 12 residues. This CDR3 reads CASSYGHYEQYF. The CDR3 bases are TGTGCCAGCAGCTACGGACACTACGAGCAGTACTTC.

The genes are TRBV18 and TRBJ2-2; D is possibly TRBD1 or TRBD2 (5 bases each). Germline CDR1 is KGHSH and CDR2 is LQKENI. V dropped 3 bases and J dropped 5 bases, with 13 bases sitting between them. The CDR3 has 15 residues. This chain's CDR3 is CASSPGTVGTGELFF. CDR3 bases: TGTGCCAGCTCACCGGGGACGGTTGGGACCGGGGAGCTGTTTTTT.

The chain employs TRBV7-2 and TRBJ1-5; D gene uncertain. V lost 2 bases and J lost 2, with 10 bases in between. The CDR3 is made up of 15 amino acids. CDR1 and CDR2 (germline): SGHTA, FQGNSA. CDR3 amino acids: CASSLKGEGNQPQHF. The CDR3 bases are TGTGCCAGCAGCTTAAAGGGAGAAGGCAATCAGCCCCAGCATTTT.

The rearrangement uses TRBV15 and TRBJ1-1; 7 bases fit TRBD1. The CDR3 consists of 15 residues. The J segment lost 0 bases and the V segment lost 3 bases, leaving 4 bases of the junction unmatched. Germline V CDR1 and CDR2: LNHNV, YYDKDF (reference sequence). CDR3 DNA: TGTGCCACCAGCAGCTTGGACAGGATGAACACTGAAGCTTTCTTT. Encoded protein: CATSSLDRMNTEAFF. Combining the CDR3 with reference TRBV15 and TRBJ1-1 gives the whole variable domain DAMVIQNPRYQVTQFGKPVTLSCSQTLNHNVMYWYQQKSSQAPKLLFHYYDKDFNNEADTPDNFQSRRPNTSFCFLDIRSPGLGDTAMYLCATSSLDRMNTEAFFGQGTRLTVV.

CDR3 residues: CASSYGTGGSPGEAFF. The CDR3 bases are TGTGCCAGCAGTTACGGCACAGGGGGTTCTCCTGGTGAAGCTTTCTTT. The chain employs TRBV6-5 and TRBJ1-1, with 8 bases that match TRBD1. Germline CDR1 is MNHEY and CDR2 is SVGAGI. With V trimmed by 2 bases and J by 7 bases, 12 bases remained unmatched. The CDR3 spans 16 residues.

The chain employs TRBV11-1 and TRBJ1-2; 7 bases line up with TRBD1. Germline V gene lookup returns CDR1 SGHAT and CDR2 FQDESV (reference sequence). V lost 5 bases to trimming and J lost 6 bases; unmatched junction nucleotides: 6. The CDR3 runs 13 residues. The CDR3 loop reads CASSVTGYDGYTF. The CDR3 region has the DNA TGTGCCAGCAGCGTGACAGGGTACGATGGCTACACCTTC.

The V call is TRBV7-3, the J call TRBJ2-3; D is unclear. The CDR3 is 14 amino acids. Germline CDR1 SGHTA, CDR2 FQGTGA. The V and J ends lost 6 bases and 5 bases respectively, with 15 bases between them. CDR3 sequence (DNA): TGTGCCAGCAGTCTAGGATCGAAGGGAGATACGCAGTATTTT. Amino acid sequence: CASSLGSKGDTQYF.

The V call is TRBV7-9, the J call TRBJ2-7; 7 nucleotides match TRBD1. Trimming cost V 5 bases and J 3 bases; bases outside gene matches: 7. The CDR3 has 14 residues. Per the germline V gene, CDR1 is SEHNR and CDR2 is FQNEAQ (reference sequence). The CDR3 nucleotides read TGTGCCAGCAGCCCGTGGCCAGGGGGCTACGAGCAGTACTTC. Its translation: CASSPWPGGYEQYF.